The 18 T cell receptor beta chains below were found in one sample sequenced in a study of T cell changes during pregnancy in multiple sclerosis. Using immunoSEQ multiplex PCR, the repertoire was profiled, and TCRdb retains in-frame clones only, with some absent. Found here are tens of thousands of clones, 80% to 95% of them singletons; the top ten hold approximately 0.6%. The material was CD4+ T cells from peripheral blood mononuclear cells, obtained after pregnancy. These receptors all stem from a female donor with multiple sclerosis, enrolled in a pregnancy study.

The rearrangement links TRBV7-9 to TRBJ1-1; no definite D call. Trimming cost V 2 bases and J 2 bases, with 6 bases left between them. The CDR3 totals 13 residues. Germline V gives CDR1 SEHNR, CDR2 FQNEAQ (reference sequence). CDR3 region: CASSLLSNTEAFF. CDR3 in DNA: TGTGCCAGCAGCTTACTTAGCAACACTGAAGCTTTCTTT.

The V gene is TRBV11-2, the J gene TRBJ2-5; 8 bases map to TRBD2. The CDR3 has 17 residues. CDR1 is SGHAT, CDR2 FQNNGV, per germline. J was trimmed by 4 bases and V by 5 bases; bases with no gene match: 15. DNA for the CDR3: TGTGCCAGCAGCCCCCGACGAGCGGGGGTACAGATAGAGACCCAGTACTTC. This sequence encodes CASSPRRAGVQIETQYF.

J is TRBJ2-1 and V is TRBV6-1; 8 bases are a match to TRBD2. CDR3 length equals 14 residues. J lost 7 bases, V lost 6 bases, and 8 bases had no gene match. Germline CDR1 MNHNS, CDR2 SASEGT. For the CDR3, the DNA is TGTGCCAGCAGGGCGGGGGGATCCTTGAATGAGCAGTTCTTC. The encoded protein is CASRAGGSLNEQFF.

The V call is TRBV19, the J call TRBJ2-2; maybe TRBD1 (5 bases). The V end lost 7 bases, the J end lost 7 bases, and 19 bases lay between the germline ends. This CDR3 is 15 amino acids long. Germline V gene lookup returns CDR1 LNHDA and CDR2 SQIVND (reference sequence). The CDR3 is CASTDRGPGFGELFF. The CDR3 nucleotides read TGTGCCAGTACCGATAGGGGCCCAGGGTTCGGGGAGCTGTTTTTT. Full variable domain (remainder filled in from reference TRBV19 and TRBJ2-2): DGGITQSPKYLFRKEGQNVTLSCEQNLNHDAMYWYRQDPGQGLRLIYYSQIVNDFQKGDIAEGYSVSREKKESFPLTVTSAQKNPTAFYLCASTDRGPGFGELFFGEGSRLTVL.

This sequence joins TRBV4-3 and TRBJ1-6; 10 positions agree with TRBD1. The V gene end was trimmed by 7 bases and the J gene end by 5 bases; junction bases not matched to a gene: 8. The germline V gene has CDR1 LGHNA and CDR2 YSLEER. The CDR3 extends over 16 amino acids. The CDR3 loop is CASTSSGTGDNSPLHF. The CDR3 DNA sequence: TGCGCCAGCACTTCCTCCGGGACAGGGGATAATTCACCCCTCCACTTT.

V usage is TRBV10-3 and J usage is TRBJ1-2; TRBD1 agrees at 7 bases. This CDR3 has 12 amino acids. Germline values: CDR1 ENHRY, CDR2 SYGVKD. J gave up 6 bases and V 6 bases, and 4 bases lay outside the gene matches. CDR3 sequence: CAIRQGQNGYTF. CDR3 DNA: TGTGCCATCAGACAGGGGCAGAATGGCTACACCTTC.

The chain carries TRBV7-3 and TRBJ1-2; D possibly corresponds to TRBD1 (6 bases). From germline, CDR1 is SGHTA and CDR2 FQGTGA. The CDR3 runs 13 residues. Deletions cut 5 bases from V and 4 bases from J, with 11 bases between. The CDR3 protein is CASSLQQGYGYTF. The CDR3 DNA is TGTGCCAGCAGCCTTCAACAGGGCTATGGCTACACCTTC.

This rearrangement joins TRBV5-4 to TRBJ2-7, with TRBD2 matching 8 bases. This CDR3 contains 15 residues. Germline V gene data show CDR1 as SGHNT and CDR2 as YYREEE (reference sequence). The V segment lost 2 bases and the J segment 6 bases; nucleotides outside the gene matches: 10. CDR3 bases: TGTGCCAGCAGCTTCGGCACGGGGGGGCTTGTCGAGCAGTACTTC. It codes for CASSFGTGGLVEQYF.

The V gene is TRBV5-1, the J gene TRBJ1-4; 9 bases line up with TRBD1. The V gene's germline CDR1 is SGHRS and CDR2 YFSETQ. Trimming at V came to 4 bases and at J to 7 bases, leaving 8 bases not matched to a gene. This CDR3 spans 15 amino acids. The CDR3 loop is CASSPMDRGGEKLFF. The CDR3 coding sequence is TGCGCCAGCAGCCCGATGGACAGGGGAGGTGAAAAACTGTTTTTT.

The J gene is TRBJ1-2, the V gene TRBV6-1, with a possible D match to TRBD1 (6 bases). Germline assignment: CDR1 MNHNS and CDR2 SASEGT. Trimming took 5 bases from V and 2 from J, leaving 9 bases between them. The length of the CDR3 is 13 residues. The CDR3 protein is CASSKQGNYGYTF. CDR3 DNA sequence: TGTGCCAGCAGTAAACAGGGAAACTATGGCTACACCTTC.

The chain links TRBV9 to TRBJ1-1; D may be TRBD1 (6 bases). Trimming removed 1 base at V and 6 bases at J, with 13 bases between. The CDR3 runs 14 residues. CDR1 and CDR2 (germline): SGDLS, YYNGEE. The CDR3 here is CASSVKGVGSEAFF. The DNA of the CDR3 is TGTGCCAGCAGCGTAAAGGGGGTGGGTTCTGAAGCTTTCTTT. Using reference TRBV9 and TRBJ1-1 for the parts outside the CDR3, the full variable domain is DSGVTQTPKHLITATGQRVTLRCSPRSGDLSVYWYQQSLDQGLQFLIQYYNGEERAKGNILERFSAQQFPDLHSELNLSSLELGDSALYFCASSVKGVGSEAFFGQGTRLTVV.

V usage is TRBV5-1 and J usage is TRBJ1-1; 9 bases fit TRBD1. Germline CDR1 SGHRS, CDR2 YFSETQ. V dropped 2 bases and J dropped 5; count of bases not matched to a gene: 10. This CDR3 is built from 16 residues. Here the CDR3 reads CASSFTGGAGWTEAFF. CDR3 in DNA: TGCGCCAGCAGCTTTACAGGGGGCGCGGGGTGGACTGAAGCTTTCTTT.

This chain joins TRBV2 and TRBJ1-5; 7 bases align to TRBD1. With V trimmed by 6 bases and J by 4 bases, 3 bases remained unmatched. This CDR3 has 13 amino acids. The germline V gene has CDR1 SNHLY and CDR2 FYNNEI. The CDR3 DNA follows: TGTGCCAGCAGGACACAGGGGAATCAGCCCCAGCATTTT. This encodes CASRTQGNQPQHF.

V gene TRBV2 combines with J gene TRBJ2-1; 8 bases are shared with TRBD2. The germline gives CDR1 SNHLY, CDR2 FYNNEI. This CDR3 is built from 14 residues. V gave up 7 bases and J gave up 9 bases; unmatched junction bases: 11. The CDR3 DNA is TGTGCCAGCATGAAGGGACTAGGGCGGGGTGAGCAGTTCTTC. Protein: CASMKGLGRGEQFF.

This sequence joins TRBV14 and TRBJ1-6, with D unresolved. The CDR3 sequence is 19 residues long. V lost 5 bases to trimming and J lost 3 bases, with 23 bases between them. Germline V gene lookup returns CDR1 SGHDN and CDR2 FVKESK. CDR3 in DNA: TGTGCCAGCAGCTACGAATTTGACCCTATATCAGGCTATAATTCACCCCTCCACTTT. This encodes CASSYEFDPISGYNSPLHF. Full variable domain (rest looked up from reference TRBV14 and TRBJ1-6): EAGVTQFPSHSVIEKGQTVTLRCDPISGHDNLYWYRRVMGKEIKFLLHFVKESKQDESGMPNNRFLAERTGGTYSTLKVQPAELEDSGVYFCASSYEFDPISGYNSPLHFGNGTRLTVT.

The chain links TRBV12-5 to TRBJ2-7; D not certain. The CDR3 is 10 residues long. Germline V gene sequence: CDR1 LGHNT, CDR2 FRNRAP. V was trimmed by 4 bases and J by 4 bases, leaving 2 bases between them. This CDR3 reads CASGSYEQYF. CDR3 in DNA: TGTGCTAGTGGTTCGTACGAGCAGTACTTC.

The CDR3 nucleotides are TGTGCCAGCAGCCCTCGGGGGGGGATCGATACGCAGTATTTT. This translates into CASSPRGGIDTQYF. V is TRBV7-9 and J is TRBJ2-3; 8 positions agree with TRBD2. This CDR3 region has 14 residues. Per germline, CDR1 SEHNR and CDR2 FQNEAQ (reference sequence). J was trimmed by 6 bases and V by 5 bases; bases with no gene match: 7.

J is TRBJ2-5 and V is TRBV9, with 7 bases lining up with TRBD2. This CDR3 has 15 amino acids. J was trimmed by 2 bases and V by 1 base; bases with no gene match: 5. From germline, CDR1 is SGDLS and CDR2 YYNGEE. DNA of the CDR3: TGTGCCAGCAGCGTAAGGAGCGGGACTCAAGAGACCCAGTACTTC. This translates into CASSVRSGTQETQYF.